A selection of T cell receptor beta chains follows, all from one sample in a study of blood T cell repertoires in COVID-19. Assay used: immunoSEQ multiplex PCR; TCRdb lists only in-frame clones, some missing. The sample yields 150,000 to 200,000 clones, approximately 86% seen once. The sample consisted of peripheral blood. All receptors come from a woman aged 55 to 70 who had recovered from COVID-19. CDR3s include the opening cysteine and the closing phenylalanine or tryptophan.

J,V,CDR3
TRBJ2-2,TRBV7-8,CASSFYDRVGTGELFF
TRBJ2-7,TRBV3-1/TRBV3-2,CASSQALSGGLSYEQYF
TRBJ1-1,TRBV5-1,CASSLISTGGTEAFF
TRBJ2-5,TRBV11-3,CASSKTLAGVPSGAETQYF
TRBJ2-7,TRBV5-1,CASSLVSGGDYEQYF
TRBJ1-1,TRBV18,CASSLMDRDTEAFF
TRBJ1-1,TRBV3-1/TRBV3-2,CASSRRQDKAFF
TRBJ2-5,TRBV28,CASSSQGQETQYF
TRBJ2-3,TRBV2,CASRRQGFRGTDTQYF
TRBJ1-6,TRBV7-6,CASSRTAFMNSPLHF
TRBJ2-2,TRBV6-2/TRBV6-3,CASSYTQDRGGDTGELFF
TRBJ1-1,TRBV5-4,CASSTGQGTEAFF
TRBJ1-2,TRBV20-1,CSASQRGTAFYGYTF
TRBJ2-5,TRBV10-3,CAIKGVEETQYF
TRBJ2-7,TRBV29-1,CSARTSLYEQYF
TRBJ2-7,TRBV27,CASSLLGDIYEQYF
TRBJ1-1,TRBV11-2,CASRPTGVGTGWRSTEAFF
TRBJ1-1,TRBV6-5,CASSLANTEAFF
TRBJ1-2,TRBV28,CASSQGATGYTF
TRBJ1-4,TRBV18,CASSQGQVAPGGLFF